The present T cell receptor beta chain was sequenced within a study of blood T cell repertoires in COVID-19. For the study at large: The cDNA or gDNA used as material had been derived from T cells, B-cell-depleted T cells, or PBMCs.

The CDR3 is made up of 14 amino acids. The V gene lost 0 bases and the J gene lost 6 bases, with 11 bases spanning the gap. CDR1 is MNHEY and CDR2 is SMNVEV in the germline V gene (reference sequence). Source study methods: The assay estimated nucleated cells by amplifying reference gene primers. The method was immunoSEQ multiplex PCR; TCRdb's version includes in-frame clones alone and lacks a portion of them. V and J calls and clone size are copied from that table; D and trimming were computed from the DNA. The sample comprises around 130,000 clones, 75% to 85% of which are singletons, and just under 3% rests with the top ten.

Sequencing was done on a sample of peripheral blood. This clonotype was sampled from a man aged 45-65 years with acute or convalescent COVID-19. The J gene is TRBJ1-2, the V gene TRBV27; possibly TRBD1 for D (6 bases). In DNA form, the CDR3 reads TGTGCCAGCAGTTTATCGTGGGGGCGCGATGGCTACACCTTC. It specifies CASSLSWGRDGYTF.